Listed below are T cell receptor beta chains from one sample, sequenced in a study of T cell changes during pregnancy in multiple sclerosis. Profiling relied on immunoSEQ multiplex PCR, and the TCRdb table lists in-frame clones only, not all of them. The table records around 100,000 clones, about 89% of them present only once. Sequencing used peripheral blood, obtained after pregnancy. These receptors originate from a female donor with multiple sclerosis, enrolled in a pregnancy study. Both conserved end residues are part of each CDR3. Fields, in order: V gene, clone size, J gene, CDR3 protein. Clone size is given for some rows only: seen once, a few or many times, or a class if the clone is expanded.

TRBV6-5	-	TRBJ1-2	CASTPSGGGYGYTF
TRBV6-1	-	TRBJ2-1	CASSSSGGYNEQFF
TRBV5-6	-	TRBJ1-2	CASSRTGVGGYTF
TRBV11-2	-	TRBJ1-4	CASSLGAGFNEKLFF
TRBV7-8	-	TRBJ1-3	CASSRLTGAGNTIYF
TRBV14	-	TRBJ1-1	CASSQDFVSRGTEAFF
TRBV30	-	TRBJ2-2	CAWSVLQGGTGELFF
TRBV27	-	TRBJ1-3	CASSLRGTAGNTIYF
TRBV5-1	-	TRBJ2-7	CASSLEGTGRNEQYF
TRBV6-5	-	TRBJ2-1	CASSLLRTGNEQFF
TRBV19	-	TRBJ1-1	CASSTTGSNTEAFF
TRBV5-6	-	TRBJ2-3	CASSLAAAGDTDTQYF
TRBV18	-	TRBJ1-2	CASSPPRTGGLGYTF
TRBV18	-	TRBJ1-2	CASSLNAGQGRDGYTF
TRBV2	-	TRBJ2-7	CASRGDTSYEQYF
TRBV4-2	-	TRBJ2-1	CASSQIIGTTGEQFF
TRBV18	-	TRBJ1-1	CASSPTSDSEAFF
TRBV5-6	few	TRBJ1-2	CASSLWENYGYTF
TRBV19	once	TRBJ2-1	CASSSGATGEQFF
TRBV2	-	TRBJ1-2	CASTSAYSTVF
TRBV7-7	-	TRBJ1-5	CASSLGARGLQPQHF
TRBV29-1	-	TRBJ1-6	CSVKTDGNSPLHF
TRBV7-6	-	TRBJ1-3	CASSRTGGLGNTIYF
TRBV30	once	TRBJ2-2	CAWALAGGWSGELFF
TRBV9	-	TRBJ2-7	CASSPWTGGGREQYF
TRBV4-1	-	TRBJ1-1	CASSPTRAGRSTEAFF
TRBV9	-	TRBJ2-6	CASSEGEGRHSGANVLTF
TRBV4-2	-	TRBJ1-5	CASSQARDRGGQPQHF
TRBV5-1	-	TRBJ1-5	CASSLERDQPQHF
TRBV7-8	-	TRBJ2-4	CASSGEQGFLDGNIQYF
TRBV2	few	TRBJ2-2	CASSEAGPGLAGAKTTGELFF
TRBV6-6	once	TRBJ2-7	CASSYSLAGAYEQYF
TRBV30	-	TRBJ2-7	CAWSVARTSGIPYEQYF
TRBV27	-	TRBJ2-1	CASSLGGLESYYNEQFF
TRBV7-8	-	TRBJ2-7	CASSLARLGGQQYF
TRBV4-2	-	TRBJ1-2	CATKPSGSGPYGYTF
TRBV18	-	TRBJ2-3	CASSTWDRQKVYTQYF
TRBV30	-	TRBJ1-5	CAWKTRQGRTVPSNQPQHF
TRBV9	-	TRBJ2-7	CASSPRSSPGQGPYEQYF
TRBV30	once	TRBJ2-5	CAWTAGIGWETQYF
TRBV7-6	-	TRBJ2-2	CASSLAWSGLAGAGELFF
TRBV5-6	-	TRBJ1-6	CASSLNRANSPLHF
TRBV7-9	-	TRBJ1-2	CASSSDRGGYTF
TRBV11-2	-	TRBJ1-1	CASTTNRQGLGEAFF
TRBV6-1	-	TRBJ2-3	CAARWGTDTQYF
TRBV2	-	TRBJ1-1	CASDSFTEAFF
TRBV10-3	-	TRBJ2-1	CAIKPGLAGYNEQFF
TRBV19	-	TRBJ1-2	CASSSSRGGYTF